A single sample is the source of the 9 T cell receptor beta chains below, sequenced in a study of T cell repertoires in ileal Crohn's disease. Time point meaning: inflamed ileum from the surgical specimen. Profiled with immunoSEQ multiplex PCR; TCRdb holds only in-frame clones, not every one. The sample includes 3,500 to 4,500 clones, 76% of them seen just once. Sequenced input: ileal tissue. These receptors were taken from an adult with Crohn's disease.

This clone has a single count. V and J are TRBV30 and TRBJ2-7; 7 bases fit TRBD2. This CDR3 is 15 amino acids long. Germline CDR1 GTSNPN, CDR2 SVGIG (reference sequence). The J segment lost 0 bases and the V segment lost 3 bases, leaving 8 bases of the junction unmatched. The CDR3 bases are TGTGCCTGGAGCTTTGGGGACTACCTCTCCTACGAGCAGTACTTC. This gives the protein CAWSFGDYLSYEQYF.

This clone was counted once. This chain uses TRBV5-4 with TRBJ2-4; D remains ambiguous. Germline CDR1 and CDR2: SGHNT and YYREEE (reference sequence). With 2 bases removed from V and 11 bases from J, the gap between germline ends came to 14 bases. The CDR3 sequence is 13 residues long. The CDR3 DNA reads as TGTGCCAGCAGCTTAGACCATAAAAAGGTTCAGTACTTC. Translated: CASSLDHKKVQYF.

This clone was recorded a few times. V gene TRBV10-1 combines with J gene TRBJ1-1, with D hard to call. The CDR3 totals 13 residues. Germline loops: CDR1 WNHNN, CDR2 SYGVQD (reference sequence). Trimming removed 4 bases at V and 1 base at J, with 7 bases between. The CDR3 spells CASSVSWNTEAFF. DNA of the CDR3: TGCGCCAGCAGTGTGTCGTGGAACACTGAAGCTTTCTTT.

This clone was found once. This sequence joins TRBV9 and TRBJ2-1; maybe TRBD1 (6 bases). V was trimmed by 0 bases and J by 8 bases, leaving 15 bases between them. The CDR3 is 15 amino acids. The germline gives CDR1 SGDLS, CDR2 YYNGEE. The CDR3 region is CASSVVGAGGDEQFF. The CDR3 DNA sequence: TGTGCCAGCAGCGTAGTGGGGGCTGGTGGGGATGAGCAGTTCTTC.

CDR3 loop: CASSRDRANSPLHF. The CDR3, as DNA: TGTGCCAGCAGTCGGGACAGGGCCAATTCACCCCTCCACTTT. This chain connects TRBV6-6 to TRBJ1-6; 9 bases align to TRBD1. The CDR3 runs to 14 residues. Trimming cost V 5 bases and J 7 bases; bases outside gene matches: 3. The germline CDR1 and CDR2 sequences are MNHNY and SVGAGI (reference sequence).

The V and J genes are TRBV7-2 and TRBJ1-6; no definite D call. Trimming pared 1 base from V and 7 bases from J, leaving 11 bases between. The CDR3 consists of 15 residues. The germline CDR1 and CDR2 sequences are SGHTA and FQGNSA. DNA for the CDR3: TGTGCCAGCAGCTTAGATAGGGCGATAAATTCACCCCTCCACTTT. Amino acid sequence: CASSLDRAINSPLHF.

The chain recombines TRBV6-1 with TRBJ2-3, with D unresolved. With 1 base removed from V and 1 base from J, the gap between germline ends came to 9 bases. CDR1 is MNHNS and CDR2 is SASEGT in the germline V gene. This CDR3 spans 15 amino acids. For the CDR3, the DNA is TGTGCCAGCAGTGAAGGGGTAGCACGCACAGATACGCAGTATTTT. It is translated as CASSEGVARTDTQYF.

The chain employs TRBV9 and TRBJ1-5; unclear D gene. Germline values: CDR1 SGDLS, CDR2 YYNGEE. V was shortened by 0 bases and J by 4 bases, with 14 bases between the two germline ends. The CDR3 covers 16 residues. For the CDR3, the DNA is TGTGCCAGCAGCGTAGATCCCGATCCACGGAATCAGCCCCAGCATTTT. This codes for CASSVDPDPRNQPQHF.

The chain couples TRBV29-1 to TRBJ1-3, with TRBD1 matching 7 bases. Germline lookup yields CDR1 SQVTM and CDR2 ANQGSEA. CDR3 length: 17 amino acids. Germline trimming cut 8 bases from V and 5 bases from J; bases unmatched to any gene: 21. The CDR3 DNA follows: TGCAGCCCCAAGGGGGCTCGACAGGAGAGACTCCGAAACACCATATATTTT. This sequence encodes CSPKGARQERLRNTIYF.